Presented here are 2 T cell receptor beta chains from one specimen sequenced in a study of blood T cell repertoires in COVID-19. Method: immunoSEQ multiplex PCR; TCRdb's copy keeps in-frame clones and lacks some. Among approximately 90,000 clones listed, 87% were seen once. Sequencing input: peripheral blood. The receptors were gathered from a woman older than 75 with acute or convalescent COVID-19.

The V gene is TRBV19, the J gene TRBJ1-3, with D perhaps matching TRBD1 (6 bases). In germline, CDR1 is LNHDA, CDR2 SQIVND (reference sequence). V was trimmed by 4 bases and J by 2 bases, leaving 15 bases between them. The CDR3 totals 16 residues. The CDR3 protein is CASSTLAGTPGNTIYF. DNA for the CDR3: TGTGCCAGTAGTACCCTCGCCGGGACACCTGGAAACACCATATATTTT.

This sequence joins TRBV6-4 and TRBJ2-2, with 9 nucleotides matching TRBD1. Per germline, CDR1 MRHNA and CDR2 SNTAGT. Trimming removed 4 bases from V and 2 bases from J; junction bases left unmatched: 8. The CDR3 sequence is 17 residues long. The chain's CDR3 is CASSASPGQGNTGELFF. The DNA of the CDR3 is TGTGCCAGCAGTGCATCCCCGGGACAGGGTAACACCGGGGAGCTGTTTTTT.